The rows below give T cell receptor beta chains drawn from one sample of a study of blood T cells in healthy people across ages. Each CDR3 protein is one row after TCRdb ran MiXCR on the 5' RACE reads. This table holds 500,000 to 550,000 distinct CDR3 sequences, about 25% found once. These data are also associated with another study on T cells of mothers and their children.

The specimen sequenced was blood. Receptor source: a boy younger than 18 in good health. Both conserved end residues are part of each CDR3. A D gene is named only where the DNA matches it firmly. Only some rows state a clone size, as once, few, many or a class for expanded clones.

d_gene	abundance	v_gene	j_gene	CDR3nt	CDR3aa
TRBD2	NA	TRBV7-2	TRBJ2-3	TGTGCCAGCAGCTTGCAAGCGGGAGCAGATACGCAGTATTTT	CASSLQAGADTQYF
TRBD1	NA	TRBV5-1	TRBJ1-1	TGCGCCAGCGCGGACAGGGCCAACACTGAAGCTTTCTTT	CASADRANTEAFF
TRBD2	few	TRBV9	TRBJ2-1	TGTGCCAGCAGCGTAGCTCCGGCGGGGGGTTTGGATGAGCAGTTCTTC	CASSVAPAGGLDEQFF
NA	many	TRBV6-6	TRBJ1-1	TGTGCCAGCACCCTCCTGGTGGAGAACACTGAAGCTTTCTTT	CASTLLVENTEAFF
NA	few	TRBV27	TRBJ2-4	TGTGCCAGCAGTTCGATTAAGGGACTAGCCAAAAACATTCAGTACTTC	CASSSIKGLAKNIQYF
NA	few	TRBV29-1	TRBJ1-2	TGCAGCGTTGATCTCCAGGCCCGGGCGTCTGGCTACACCTTC	CSVDLQARASGYTF
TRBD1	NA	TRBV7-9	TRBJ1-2	TGTGCCAGCAGCTTAGAGGCAGGGGGCCTCTATGGCTACACCTTC	CASSLEAGGLYGYTF
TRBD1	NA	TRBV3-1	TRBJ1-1	TGTGCCAGCAGCCAAGGGTCGAACAGGGGGTCGAACACTGAAGCTTTCTTT	CASSQGSNRGSNTEAFF
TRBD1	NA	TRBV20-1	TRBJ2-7	TGCAGTGCAGGGACAGGGGGCCTCTACGAGCAGTACTTC	CSAGTGGLYEQYF
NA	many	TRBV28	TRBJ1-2	TGTGCCAGCAGTTCCCGACTGCAGACACACTATGGCTACACCTTC	CASSSRLQTHYGYTF
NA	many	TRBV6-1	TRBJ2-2	TGTGCCAGCAGTCCCACCATTATCGGGGGCGCGAACACCGGGGAGCTGTTTTTT	CASSPTIIGGANTGELFF
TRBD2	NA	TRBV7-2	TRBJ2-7	TGTGCCAGCAGCTACGGACTAGCGGGGGGTTACGAGCAGTACTTC	CASSYGLAGGYEQYF
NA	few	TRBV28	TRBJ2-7	TGTGCCAGCAAGATCCAGGGAGTCACCTACGAGCAGTACTTC	CASKIQGVTYEQYF
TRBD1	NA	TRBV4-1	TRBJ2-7	TGCGCCAGCAGCTCCCCGACAGGGGGCTCCTACGAGCAGTACTTC	CASSSPTGGSYEQYF
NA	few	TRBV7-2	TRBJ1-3	TGTGCCAGCAGCTCCGGGCCCCGGAGGTTTTCTGGAAACACCATATATTTT	CASSSGPRRFSGNTIYF
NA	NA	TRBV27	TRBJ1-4	TGTGCCAGCAGCTCTCGACCGGGACCGGGGAAACTGTTTTTT	CASSSRPGPGKLFF
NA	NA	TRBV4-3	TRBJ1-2	TGCGCCAGCAGCCAAGCATCCGGGGGCGCCGTCTATGGCTACACCTTC	CASSQASGGAVYGYTF
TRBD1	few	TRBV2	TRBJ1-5	TGTGCCAGCAGTGAAGCGTCCGGGACAGTATCAAATCAGCCCCAGCATTTT	CASSEASGTVSNQPQHF
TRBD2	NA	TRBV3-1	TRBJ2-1	TGTGCCAGCGCACGGACTAGCGGGGCCAATGAGCAGTTCTTC	CASARTSGANEQFF
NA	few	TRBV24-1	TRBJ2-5	TGTGCCACCAGTGATTGGGGGCGGGAGACCCAGTACTTC	CATSDWGRETQYF
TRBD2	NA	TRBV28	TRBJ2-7	TGTGCCAGCAGTTCCCTGACTAGCGGGAGTGGGTACGAGCAGTACTTC	CASSSLTSGSGYEQYF
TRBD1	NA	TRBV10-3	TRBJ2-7	TGTGCCATCAGTGCGGCGACAGGGGGGCCCTACGAGCAGTACTTC	CAISAATGGPYEQYF
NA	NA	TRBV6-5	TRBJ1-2	TGTGCCAGCAGATCTCTGATTTCTAACTATGGCTACACCTTC	CASRSLISNYGYTF
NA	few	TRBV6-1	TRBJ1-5	TGTGCCAGCAACCCGACAGGTGGATTGGCCCAGCATTTT	CASNPTGGLAQHF
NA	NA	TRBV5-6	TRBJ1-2	TGTGCCAGCAGCTGGAGACCAGACTATGGCTACACCTTC	CASSWRPDYGYTF
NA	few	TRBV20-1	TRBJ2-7	TGCAGTGCTAGGGCGACAGGCCTCTACGAGCAGTACTTC	CSARATGLYEQYF
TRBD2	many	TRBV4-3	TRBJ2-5	TGCGCCAGCAGCCAAGGACTAGCTGAAGAGACCCAGTACTTC	CASSQGLAEETQYF
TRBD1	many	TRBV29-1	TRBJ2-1	TGCAGCGTGGCTGACAGGGGGCCTGGCAATGAGCAGTTCTTC	CSVADRGPGNEQFF
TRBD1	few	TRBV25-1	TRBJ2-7	TGTGCCAGCAGTGTCCGGGACAGGGGCTACGAGCAGTACTTC	CASSVRDRGYEQYF
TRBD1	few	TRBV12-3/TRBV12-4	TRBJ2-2	TGTGCCAGCAGTGATACGGGACAGAAAAACACCGGGGAGCTGTTTTTT	CASSDTGQKNTGELFF
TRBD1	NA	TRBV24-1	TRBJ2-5	TGTGCCACCAGTGATTTGCTAGGGGGCGAGGGAGAGATCCAGTACTTC	CATSDLLGGEGEIQYF
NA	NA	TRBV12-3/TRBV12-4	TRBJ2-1	TGTGCCAGCACTACGGGACTTAACAATGAGCAGTTCTTC	CASTTGLNNEQFF
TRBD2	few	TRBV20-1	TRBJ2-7	TGCAGTGCTCTGGGACTATGGGGTGAGCAGTACTTC	CSALGLWGEQYF
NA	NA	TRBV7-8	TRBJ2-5	TGTGCCAGCAGCTTATACTCCCTTAAGCGAAGCTTGCAAGAGACCCAGTACTTC	CASSLYSLKRSLQETQYF
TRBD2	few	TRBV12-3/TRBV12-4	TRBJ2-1	TGTGCCAGCAGTGCGGGGGAGGGCAATGAGCAGTTCTTC	CASSAGEGNEQFF